This entry features one TCR beta chain sequence. They ran version v3.0 of the immunoSEQ assay at survey level. The repertoire was sequenced with immunoSEQ multiplex PCR; TCRdb's copy has only in-frame clones and lacks some. This table has more than 20,000 clones, around 80% appearing once. The data were obtained in a study of long-term antiretroviral therapy in people with HIV. CDR3 length: 12 amino acids. V was clipped by 6 bases and J by 9 bases; unmatched bases: 5. Germline CDR1 is SGHVS and CDR2 is FQNEAQ. This chain uses TRBV7-8 with TRBJ2-1; TRBD2 agrees at 7 bases. The TCR originated in a woman aged 35 to 49 with HIV. Sequenced material: unsorted PBMCs, taken 1.2 years after starting antiretroviral therapy. The CDR3 loop reads CASSSREVEQFF. DNA of the CDR3: TGTGCCAGCAGTTCACGGGAGGTTGAGCAGTTCTTC. Looking up the rest from reference TRBV7-8 and TRBJ2-1 gives the full variable domain: GAGVSQSPRYKVAKRGQDVALRCDPISGHVSLFWYQQALGQGPEFLTYFQNEAQLDKSGLPSDRFFAERPEGSVSTLKIQRTQQEDSAVYLCASSSREVEQFFGPGTRLTVL.